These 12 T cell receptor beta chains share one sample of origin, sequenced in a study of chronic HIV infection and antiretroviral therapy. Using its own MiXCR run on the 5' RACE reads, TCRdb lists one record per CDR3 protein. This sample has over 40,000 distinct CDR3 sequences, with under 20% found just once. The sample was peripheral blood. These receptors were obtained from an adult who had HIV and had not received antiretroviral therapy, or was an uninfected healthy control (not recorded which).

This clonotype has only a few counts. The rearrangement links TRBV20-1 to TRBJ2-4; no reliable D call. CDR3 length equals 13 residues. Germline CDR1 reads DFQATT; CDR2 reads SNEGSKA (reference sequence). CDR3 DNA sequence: TGCACGGGTCACCACCTAGCCAAAAACATTCAGTACTTC. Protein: CTGHHLAKNIQYF.

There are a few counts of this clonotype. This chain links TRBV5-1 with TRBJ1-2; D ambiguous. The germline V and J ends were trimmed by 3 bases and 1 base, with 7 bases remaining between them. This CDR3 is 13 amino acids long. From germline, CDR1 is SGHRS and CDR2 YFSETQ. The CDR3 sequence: CASSYSFNYGYTF. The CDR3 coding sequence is TGCGCCAGCAGCTACAGCTTTAACTATGGCTACACCTTC.

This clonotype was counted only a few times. As DNA, the CDR3 is TGTGCCAGCAGTTTGGAGTCGAGGACAGGGCAATGGGAGCAGTACTTC. Amino acid sequence: CASSLESRTGQWEQYF. This chain uses TRBV6-1 with TRBJ2-7, with 8 bases that match TRBD1. Looked up from germline, CDR1 is MNHNS and CDR2 is SASEGT. After removal of 5 bases from V and 7 bases from J, the junction contained 16 bases not matched to a gene. The CDR3 length is 16 residues.

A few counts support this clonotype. The chain's CDR3 is CASTSSGKDSYEQYF. The CDR3 DNA reads TGTGCCAGCACCAGTAGCGGGAAGGACTCCTACGAGCAGTACTTC. The J gene is TRBJ2-7, the V gene TRBV27, with 8 positions matching TRBD2. Germline loops: CDR1 MNHEY, CDR2 SMNVEV (reference sequence). This CDR3 spans 15 amino acids. V trimming: 7 bases; J trimming: 0 bases; junction bases outside the gene matches: 8.

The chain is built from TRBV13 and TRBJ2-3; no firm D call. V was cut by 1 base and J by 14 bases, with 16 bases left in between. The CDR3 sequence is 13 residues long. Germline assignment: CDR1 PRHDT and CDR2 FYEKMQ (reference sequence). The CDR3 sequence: CASSLVGAFQPYF. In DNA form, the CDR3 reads TGTGCCAGCAGCTTAGTCGGCGCGTTCCAGCCGTATTTT. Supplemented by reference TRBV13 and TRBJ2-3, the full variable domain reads AAGVIQSPRHLIKEKRETATLKCYPIPRHDTVYWYQQGPGQDPQFLISFYEKMQSDKGSIPDRFSAQQFSDYHSELNMSSLELGDSALYFCASSLVGAFQPYFGPGTRLTVL.

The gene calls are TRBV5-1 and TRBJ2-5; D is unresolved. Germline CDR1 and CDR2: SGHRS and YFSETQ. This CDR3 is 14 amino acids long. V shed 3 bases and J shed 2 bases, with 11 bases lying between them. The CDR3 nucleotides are TGCGCCAGCAGCTACTCGGCCGGGCAAGAGACCCAGTACTTC. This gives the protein CASSYSAGQETQYF.

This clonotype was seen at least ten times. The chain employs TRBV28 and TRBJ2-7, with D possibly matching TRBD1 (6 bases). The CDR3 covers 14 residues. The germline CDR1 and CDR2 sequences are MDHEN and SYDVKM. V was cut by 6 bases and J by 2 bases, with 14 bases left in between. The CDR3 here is CASSDTGTPYEQYF. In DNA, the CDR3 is TGTGCCAGCAGCGACACAGGGACACCCTACGAGCAGTACTTC.

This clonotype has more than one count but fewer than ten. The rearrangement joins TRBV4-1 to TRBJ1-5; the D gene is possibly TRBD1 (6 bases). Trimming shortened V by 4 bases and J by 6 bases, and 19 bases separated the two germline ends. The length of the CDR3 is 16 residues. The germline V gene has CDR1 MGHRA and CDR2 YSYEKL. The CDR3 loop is CASSPSWTRGSQPQHF. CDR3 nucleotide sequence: TGCGCCAGCAGCCCCTCTTGGACCAGGGGCAGTCAGCCCCAGCATTTT.

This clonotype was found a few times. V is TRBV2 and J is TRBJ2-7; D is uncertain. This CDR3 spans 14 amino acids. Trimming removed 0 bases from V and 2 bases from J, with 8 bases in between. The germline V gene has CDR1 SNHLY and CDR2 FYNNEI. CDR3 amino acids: CASSEAVAAYEQYF. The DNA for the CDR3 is TGTGCCAGCAGTGAAGCAGTCGCGGCCTACGAGCAGTACTTC.

CDR3 bases: TGCAGCGTTGAAGATGCTAGCGGGATGTACAATGAGCAGTTCTTC. Residues: CSVEDASGMYNEQFF. This chain joins TRBV29-1 and TRBJ2-1, with 9 nucleotides matching TRBD2. CDR1 and CDR2 (germline): SQVTM, ANQGSEA. The junction had 4 bases not matched to a gene; V was cut back by 0 bases and J by 4 bases. CDR3 length: 15 residues.

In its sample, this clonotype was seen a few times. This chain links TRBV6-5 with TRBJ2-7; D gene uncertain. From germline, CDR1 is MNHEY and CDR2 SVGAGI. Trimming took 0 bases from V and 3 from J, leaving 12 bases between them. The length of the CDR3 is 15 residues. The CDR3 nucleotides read TGTGCCAGCAGTTACTCGGAGCCCCTCCACTACGAGCAGTACTTC. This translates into CASSYSEPLHYEQYF.

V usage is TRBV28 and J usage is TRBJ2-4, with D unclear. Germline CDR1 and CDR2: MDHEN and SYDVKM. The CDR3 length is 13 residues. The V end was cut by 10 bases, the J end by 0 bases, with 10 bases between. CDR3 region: CATCAIAKNIQYF. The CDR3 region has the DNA TGTGCCACTTGCGCAATAGCCAAAAACATTCAGTACTTC.